Described below is a single T cell receptor beta chain sequence and its context. The record originates from a study of Ad26.COV2.S vaccination and SARS-CoV-2 variants. Profiled with immunoSEQ multiplex PCR; TCRdb holds only in-frame clones, not every one. The sample shows about 380,000 clones, 83% of them seen only once. Treatment in this sample: roughly 20 received Ad26.COV2.S at low or high dose, single or two shots; about 5 received placebo; per-sample allocation not given. Material that was analyzed had been drawn on day 63 after the first vaccine or placebo injection. A Boston adult aged 18-55 years was the donor. Ad26.COV2.S expressed prefusion-stabilized spike from the original Wuhan strain. The receptor was isolated from a person between 18 and 60 years old who received the Ad26.COV2.S COVID-19 vaccine or a placebo. This sample comprised peripheral blood, obtained in a trial of Ad26.COV2.S vaccine versus placebo.

The CDR3 nucleotides read TGTGCCAGCCGAGGACAGGGTCGTCAGCCCCAGCATTTT. Amino acids: CASRGQGRQPQHF. The rearrangement links TRBV6-5 to TRBJ1-5, with 8 bases matching TRBD1. V was clipped by 8 bases and J by 6 bases; unmatched bases: 6. There are 13 residues in the CDR3. CDR1 and CDR2 (germline): MNHEY, SVGAGI.